This T cell receptor (beta chain) was sequenced for a study of T cells in Graves' hyperthyroidism and ophthalmopathy. If no ophthalmopathy progression occurred within 18 months, Graves' hyperthyroidism was stable. The V segment lost 5 bases and the J segment 9 bases; nucleotides outside the gene matches: 9. This CDR3 spans 13 amino acids. CDR1 LNHDA and CDR2 SQIVND come from the germline V gene (reference sequence). Amplification of TCR beta CDR3 regions was performed using RNA transcripts as template. An initial round of RT-PCR targeting the TCR CDR3 relied on the HTBI primer set. TCRdb fed the multiplex PCR reads into MiXCR, producing one record per CDR3 protein. The sample shows hundreds of thousands of distinct CDR3 sequences, approximately 44% of them seen only once. A few counts support this clonotype. Its antigen is not identified. Findings of the study overall: Stable hyperthyroidism was separated from ophthalmopathy by a model based on 13 V-J features. The blood repertoire included most of the expanded thyroid clonotypes above 0.001.

The sample taken for sequencing was peripheral blood or thyroid tissue (not recorded which). V and J are TRBV19 and TRBJ1-1; 7 bases align to TRBD1. The clonotype comes from a woman aged 18-30 years with Graves' hyperthyroidism. CDR3 in amino acids: CASSFDRDFKAFF. The CDR3 DNA is TGTGCCAGTAGTTTCGACAGGGACTTTAAAGCTTTCTTT.